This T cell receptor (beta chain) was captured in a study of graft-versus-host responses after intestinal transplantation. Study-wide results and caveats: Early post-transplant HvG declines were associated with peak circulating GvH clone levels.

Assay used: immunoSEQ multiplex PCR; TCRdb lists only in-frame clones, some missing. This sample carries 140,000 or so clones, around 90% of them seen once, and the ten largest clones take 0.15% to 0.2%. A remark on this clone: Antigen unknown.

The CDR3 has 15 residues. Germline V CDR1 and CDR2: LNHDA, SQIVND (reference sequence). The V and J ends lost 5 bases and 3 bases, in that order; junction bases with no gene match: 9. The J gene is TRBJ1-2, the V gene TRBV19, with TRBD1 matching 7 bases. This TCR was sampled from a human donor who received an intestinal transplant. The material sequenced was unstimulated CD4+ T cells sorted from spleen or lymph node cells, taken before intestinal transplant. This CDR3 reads CASSGPKTGHYGYTF. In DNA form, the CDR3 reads TGTGCCAGTAGTGGCCCGAAGACAGGGCACTATGGCTACACCTTC.